Listed below are T cell receptor beta chains from one sample, sequenced in a study of blood T cell repertoires in COVID-19. TCRdb's copy holds only in-frame clones and misses some; the assay was immunoSEQ multiplex PCR. The table includes about 370,000 clones, 89% detected once. Material: peripheral blood. The receptor set was obtained from a woman aged 25 to 39 with COVID-19, enrolled during active disease. Each CDR3 is given with its conserved first and last residue. Each record gives: J gene, D gene, clone size, V gene, CDR3 protein, CDR3 DNA. The D gene is left open where the match is weak. Clone sizes are given selectively: once, few, many, or a class where the clone is expanded.

TRBJ1-5 | TRBD1 | - | TRBV6-5 | CATSLTRQGDQHF | TGTGCCACCAGCCTCACACGCCAGGGGGACCAGCATTTT
TRBJ1-6 | - | - | TRBV27 | CASTLKDNSPLHF | TGTGCCAGCACCCTAAAAGATAATTCACCCCTCCACTTT
TRBJ2-7 | TRBD1 | - | TRBV6-2/TRBV6-3 | CASSSGTEYEQYF | TGTGCCAGCAGTTCCGGGACAGAGTACGAGCAGTACTTC
TRBJ2-3 | - | many | TRBV24-1 | CATPRRAEGPDTQYF | TGTGCCACTCCTCGGCGGGCAGAGGGTCCAGATACGCAGTATTTT
TRBJ2-7 | TRBD1 | - | TRBV18 | CASSPPGQRYEQYF | TGTGCCAGCTCACCACCGGGACAGAGATACGAGCAGTACTTC
TRBJ1-2 | - | - | TRBV5-4 | CASSRQGTGGVLNAYTF | TGTGCCAGCAGCCGCCAGGGTACGGGTGGAGTACTGAATGCCTACACCTTC
TRBJ1-3 | TRBD1 | - | TRBV9 | CASSAASQGARNTIYF | TGTGCCAGCAGCGCGGCATCCCAGGGGGCAAGAAACACCATATATTTT
TRBJ2-2 | - | - | TRBV2 | CASSENGLINWAAGELFF | TGTGCCAGCAGTGAAAACGGACTTATCAATTGGGCAGCAGGGGAGCTGTTTTTT
TRBJ1-1 | TRBD1 | - | TRBV12-3/TRBV12-4 | CASSFDPGQGTFF | TGTGCCAGCAGTTTTGATCCGGGACAGGGGACTTTCTTT
TRBJ2-1 | TRBD2 | - | TRBV7-2 | CASSLALAGWPYNEQFF | TGTGCCAGCAGCTTAGCTCTAGCGGGTTGGCCCTACAATGAGCAGTTCTTC
TRBJ2-5 | TRBD1 | - | TRBV28 | CASRTTGIRRETQYF | TGTGCCAGCAGAACGACAGGGATTCGTAGAGAGACCCAGTACTTC
TRBJ2-5 | - | - | TRBV6-5 | CASSYSRGGAAAQYF | TGTGCCAGCAGTTACTCGAGGGGCGGGGCGGCGGCCCAGTACTTC
TRBJ1-1 | - | - | TRBV14 | CASSYTGNTEAFF | TGTGCCAGCAGCTACACAGGGAACACTGAAGCTTTCTTT
TRBJ2-3 | - | - | TRBV24-1 | CATSRDLPDTQYF | TGTGCCACCAGTCGAGATTTGCCAGATACGCAGTATTTT
TRBJ2-3 | - | - | TRBV27 | CASSLSTANTDTQYF | TGTGCCAGCAGTTTATCGACAGCCAACACAGATACGCAGTATTTT
TRBJ1-1 | TRBD1 | - | TRBV19 | CASSITGGITEAFF | TGTGCCAGTAGTATCACAGGGGGGATCACTGAAGCTTTCTTT
TRBJ1-1 | - | - | TRBV6-2/TRBV6-3 | CASSSGPNTEAFF | TGTGCCAGCAGCTCTGGGCCAAACACTGAAGCTTTCTTT
TRBJ2-3 | TRBD1 | - | TRBV7-8 | CASSLSWTGYTDTQYF | TGTGCCAGCAGCTTAAGCTGGACAGGGTACACAGATACGCAGTATTTT
TRBJ2-7 | TRBD2 | - | TRBV27 | CASSLLAGRSYEQYF | TGTGCCAGCAGCCTACTAGCGGGGAGGAGCTACGAGCAGTACTTC
TRBJ1-2 | - | - | TRBV27 | CASSLGGAHRGYTF | TGTGCCAGCAGTTTAGGAGGGGCGCATCGTGGCTACACCTTC
TRBJ1-5 | TRBD1 | - | TRBV10-2 | CASSERTGGRLQPQHF | TGCGCCAGCAGTGAACGGACAGGGGGGCGATTACAGCCCCAGCATTTT
TRBJ2-5 | - | - | TRBV19 | CASREEWKETQYF | TGTGCCAGTAGGGAGGAGTGGAAGGAGACCCAGTACTTC
TRBJ2-5 | TRBD1 | - | TRBV7-2 | CASSPPGDRVLLDQETQYF | TGTGCCAGCAGCCCTCCCGGGGACAGGGTCCTCCTTGACCAAGAGACCCAGTACTTC
TRBJ2-3 | - | - | TRBV3-1/TRBV3-2 | CASSPTGQFSTDTQYF | TGTGCCAGCAGCCCGACTGGACAGTTTAGCACAGATACGCAGTATTTT
TRBJ1-1 | - | - | TRBV2 | CASSAVMNTEAFF | TGTGCCAGCAGTGCGGTAATGAACACTGAAGCTTTCTTT
TRBJ1-3 | - | - | TRBV3-1/TRBV3-2 | CASSKYHPIHARNTIYF | TGTGCCAGCAGCAAGTACCATCCCATACACGCACGAAACACCATATATTTT
TRBJ1-2 | - | - | TRBV2 | CASFNLGGYTF | TGTGCCAGCTTCAATCTAGGTGGCTACACCTTC
TRBJ1-1 | - | - | TRBV19 | CASSGRQVPTPLNTEAFF | TGTGCCAGTAGTGGCAGACAGGTCCCTACGCCCTTGAACACTGAAGCTTTCTTT
TRBJ2-5 | TRBD1 | - | TRBV6-4 | CASSDSGGPQETQYF | TGTGCCAGCAGTGACTCAGGGGGCCCCCAAGAGACCCAGTACTTC
TRBJ2-2 | - | few | TRBV5-1 | CASSLSEANTGELFF | TGCGCCAGCAGCTTGAGCGAGGCGAACACCGGGGAGCTGTTTTTT
TRBJ1-1 | - | - | TRBV4-3 | CASSQGPDRQMNTEAFF | TGCGCCAGCAGCCAAGGCCCCGACAGGCAAATGAACACTGAAGCTTTCTTT
TRBJ2-5 | TRBD1 | - | TRBV9 | CASSGRDREGETQYF | TGTGCCAGCAGCGGCCGGGACAGGGAGGGAGAGACCCAGTACTTC
TRBJ2-1 | TRBD1 | - | TRBV10-3 | CAIRPGQGAGDEQFF | TGTGCCATCAGGCCGGGACAGGGGGCGGGGGATGAGCAGTTCTTC
TRBJ1-1 | TRBD1 | - | TRBV6-5 | CASSPYRGYTEAFF | TGTGCCAGCAGTCCTTACAGGGGGTACACTGAAGCTTTCTTT
TRBJ1-5 | TRBD1 | few | TRBV19 | CASRGTGRNQPQHF | TGTGCCAGTAGAGGGACAGGTCGCAATCAGCCCCAGCATTTT